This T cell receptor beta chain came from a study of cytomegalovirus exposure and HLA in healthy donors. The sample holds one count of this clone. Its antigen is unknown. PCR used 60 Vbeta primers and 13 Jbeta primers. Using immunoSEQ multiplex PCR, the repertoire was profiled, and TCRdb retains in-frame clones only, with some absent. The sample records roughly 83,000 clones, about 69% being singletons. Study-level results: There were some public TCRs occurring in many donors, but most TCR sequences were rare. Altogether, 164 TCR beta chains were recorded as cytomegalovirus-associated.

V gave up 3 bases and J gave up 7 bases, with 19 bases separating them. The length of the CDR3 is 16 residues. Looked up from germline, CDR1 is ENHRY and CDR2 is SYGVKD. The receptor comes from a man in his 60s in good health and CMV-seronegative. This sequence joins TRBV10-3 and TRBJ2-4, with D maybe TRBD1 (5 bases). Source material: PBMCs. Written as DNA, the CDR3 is TGTGCCATCAGTGATCCCTTCAGGGTGTCAGGGAACATTCAGTACTTC. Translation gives CAISDPFRVSGNIQYF.